The rows below give T cell receptor beta chains drawn from one sample of a study of early T cells in non-severe SARS-CoV-2 infection. TCRdb recomputed calls from the 5' RACE reads with MiXCR, one row per CDR3 protein. The data show over 85,000 distinct CDR3 sequences, around 12% seen once. The material was whole blood, obtained at baseline. These receptor sequences come from an adult who was a healthcare worker with PCR-confirmed SARS-CoV-2 infection or an uninfected control (not recorded which). Each CDR3 is given with its conserved first and last residue. The D gene is left open where the match is weak. Rows give clone size only sometimes, using once, few, many, or a class for an expanded clone.

len	v_gene	abundance	d_gene	j_gene	CDR3aa	CDR3nt
13	TRBV20-1	NA	TRBD1	TRBJ2-7	CSAKFRTGGEQYF	TGCAGTGCTAAATTCCGGACAGGGGGCGAGCAGTACTTC
15	TRBV7-3	few	TRBD2	TRBJ2-3	CASSLASGDIYTQYF	TGTGCCAGCAGCTTGGCTAGCGGGGACATATATACGCAGTATTTT
16	TRBV7-2	few	TRBD2	TRBJ2-1	CASSLLAGTSYNEQFF	TGTGCCAGCAGCCTCTTAGCGGGGACCTCCTACAATGAGCAGTTCTTC
15	TRBV29-1	many	TRBD2	TRBJ2-7	CSVEMRGLAGQEQYF	TGCAGCGTTGAGATGCGCGGGCTAGCGGGACAGGAGCAGTACTTC
15	TRBV19	NA	TRBD1	TRBJ2-7	CASSPGTGAVYEQYF	TGTGCCAGTAGTCCGGGGACAGGGGCGGTCTACGAGCAGTACTTC
13	TRBV15	few	NA	TRBJ1-6	CATSRAFNSPLHF	TGTGCCACCAGCAGGGCCTTTAATTCACCCCTCCACTTT
15	TRBV3-1	few	TRBD1	TRBJ2-3	CASSTRGQGSDTQYF	TGTGCCAGCAGCACCCGGGGACAGGGTTCTGATACGCAGTATTTT
12	TRBV10-3	few	NA	TRBJ1-1	CAISAQEDEAFF	TGTGCCATCAGCGCGCAGGAGGATGAAGCTTTCTTT
15	TRBV3-1	few	NA	TRBJ2-2	CASSPPRSSARELFF	TGTGCCAGCAGCCCCCCACGGTCCTCGGCTCGGGAGCTGTTTTTT
14	TRBV11-2	few	NA	TRBJ2-7	CASSATRGAYEQYF	TGTGCCAGCAGCGCCACCAGGGGAGCCTACGAGCAGTACTTC
12	TRBV5-1	few	NA	TRBJ2-3	CASSPGRDTQYF	TGCGCCAGCAGCCCGGGACGAGATACGCAGTATTTT
15	TRBV7-2	many	TRBD1	TRBJ1-2	CASSLAPGQNYGYTF	TGTGCCAGCAGCTTAGCACCGGGACAGAACTATGGCTACACCTTC
14	TRBV29-1	few	TRBD1	TRBJ2-7	CSAQAGGFSYEQYF	TGCAGCGCCCAAGCAGGGGGCTTCTCCTACGAGCAGTACTTC
15	TRBV6-6	many	NA	TRBJ1-2	CASSPGTQGPYGYTF	TGTGCCAGCAGCCCCGGGACCCAAGGACCCTATGGCTACACCTTC
15	TRBV20-1	few	TRBD1	TRBJ2-7	CSAIPGTGVTYEQYF	TGCAGTGCGATACCCGGGACAGGCGTAACCTACGAGCAGTACTTC
14	TRBV7-9	many	NA	TRBJ1-1	CASSLALGNTEAFF	TGTGCCAGCAGTTTAGCGCTAGGGAACACTGAAGCTTTCTTT
15	TRBV25-1	NA	TRBD1	TRBJ1-6	CASSQPGTGGSPLHF	TGTGCCAGCAGTCAACCCGGGACAGGGGGATCACCCCTCCACTTT
13	TRBV20-1	many	TRBD2	TRBJ2-5	CSARRGLAVLQYF	TGCAGTGCGAGACGGGGACTAGCGGTGCTCCAGTACTTC
17	TRBV7-9	few	NA	TRBJ1-1	CASSLVTGGRRDTEAFF	TGTGCCAGCAGCTTAGTAACAGGTGGCCGTCGGGACACTGAAGCTTTCTTT
14	TRBV18	NA	NA	TRBJ2-5	CASSPSWGQETQYF	TGTGCCAGCTCACCGAGCTGGGGTCAAGAGACCCAGTACTTC
11	TRBV30	few	NA	TRBJ2-3	CAWSLTGTQYF	TGTGCCTGGTCCCTGACCGGTACGCAGTATTTT
15	TRBV6-4	many	TRBD1	TRBJ2-1	CASSDSTGGYNEQFF	TGTGCCAGCAGTGACTCGACAGGGGGCTACAATGAGCAGTTCTTC
12	TRBV7-9	many	NA	TRBJ1-1	CASSPRNTEAFF	TGTGCCAGCAGCCCAAGGAACACTGAAGCTTTCTTT
13	TRBV29-1	few	TRBD2	TRBJ2-3	CSVVGLAGDTQYF	TGCAGCGTTGTTGGGCTAGCGGGGGATACGCAGTATTTT
13	TRBV29-1	NA	NA	TRBJ2-5	CSVDGGVEETQYF	TGCAGCGTTGATGGCGGAGTTGAAGAGACCCAGTACTTC
13	TRBV14	NA	NA	TRBJ2-1	CASSQESVASQFF	TGTGCCAGCAGCCAAGAAAGCGTGGCTAGTCAGTTCTTC
15	TRBV29-1	few	NA	TRBJ1-2	CSAPLEGLGLYGYTF	TGCAGCGCACCTCTTGAGGGTTTGGGGCTCTATGGCTACACCTTC
14	TRBV15	NA	NA	TRBJ2-1	CATSRGGSYNEQFF	TGTGCCACCAGCAGAGGAGGGTCTTACAATGAGCAGTTCTTC
13	TRBV3-1	few	NA	TRBJ1-2	CASSQGSTYGYTF	TGTGCCAGCAGCCAAGGCAGCACCTATGGCTACACCTTC
13	TRBV5-4	few	NA	TRBJ2-3	CASSIEPTDTQYF	TGTGCCAGCAGCATTGAGCCTACAGATACGCAGTATTTT
14	TRBV7-8	NA	NA	TRBJ1-5	CASSLAGDDQPQHF	TGTGCCAGCAGCTTAGCAGGGGACGATCAGCCCCAGCATTTT
12	TRBV10-3	few	NA	TRBJ2-5	CAISEAQETQYF	TGTGCCATCAGTGAGGCGCAAGAGACCCAGTACTTC
14	TRBV7-9	NA	NA	TRBJ2-3	CASSNTGGADTQYF	TGTGCCAGCAGCAACACCGGGGGAGCAGATACGCAGTATTTT
16	TRBV5-5	few	NA	TRBJ2-1	CASSLLTGSSYNEQFF	TGTGCCAGCAGCTTGTTGACGGGAAGCTCCTACAATGAGCAGTTCTTC
15	TRBV19	many	TRBD2	TRBJ2-7	CASSRRTSGNYEQYF	TGTGCCAGTAGTAGACGGACTAGCGGCAACTACGAGCAGTACTTC
14	TRBV2	many	TRBD2	TRBJ2-1	CASTGLAANNEQFF	TGTGCCAGCACCGGACTAGCGGCCAACAATGAGCAGTTCTTC
16	TRBV6-6	NA	NA	TRBJ2-2	CASSYLPGAGTGELFF	TGTGCCAGCAGTTACCTTCCGGGGGCGGGCACCGGGGAGCTGTTTTTT
15	TRBV4-1	many	NA	TRBJ1-4	CASSQGSSTNEKLFF	TGCGCCAGCAGCCAAGGGTCCTCGACTAATGAAAAACTGTTTTTT
17	TRBV7-9	NA	TRBD2	TRBJ2-1	CASSLRPLAGGDNEQFF	TGTGCCAGCAGCTTAAGACCCCTAGCGGGAGGGGACAATGAGCAGTTCTTC
12	TRBV18	few	NA	TRBJ2-7	CASSPRLDEQYF	TGTGCCAGCTCACCGCGTTTGGACGAGCAGTACTTC
14	TRBV29-1	NA	NA	TRBJ2-7	CSVEGRDGAYEQYF	TGCAGCGTTGAGGGCCGGGACGGGGCCTACGAGCAGTACTTC
16	TRBV6-5	NA	TRBD1	TRBJ1-2	CASSSLPAGQIYGYTF	TGTGCCAGCAGTTCCCTTCCCGCGGGACAGATCTATGGCTACACCTTC
14	TRBV18	few	NA	TRBJ2-3	CASSPVSGSDTQYF	TGTGCCAGCTCACCAGTATCCGGGAGTGATACGCAGTATTTT
14	TRBV30	NA	TRBD2	TRBJ2-1	CAWKGLADHNEQFF	TGTGCCTGGAAAGGACTAGCGGATCACAATGAGCAGTTCTTC
15	TRBV7-8	NA	NA	TRBJ1-1	CASSLVRWGGTEAFF	TGTGCCAGCAGCTTAGTAAGGTGGGGGGGGACTGAAGCTTTCTTT
15	TRBV5-5	few	NA	TRBJ2-5	CASSLEGQTGETQYF	TGTGCCAGCAGCTTGGAGGGACAAACTGGGGAGACCCAGTACTTC
16	TRBV10-3	NA	TRBD1	TRBJ1-6	CAISEWSGTVNSPLHF	TGTGCCATCAGTGAGTGGTCGGGGACAGTTAATTCACCCCTCCACTTT